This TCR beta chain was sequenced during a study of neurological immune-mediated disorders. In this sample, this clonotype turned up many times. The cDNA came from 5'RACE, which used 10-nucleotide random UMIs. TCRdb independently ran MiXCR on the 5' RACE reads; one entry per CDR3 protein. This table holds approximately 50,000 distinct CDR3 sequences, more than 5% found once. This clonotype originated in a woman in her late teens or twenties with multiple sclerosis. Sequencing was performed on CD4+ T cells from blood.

The CDR3 DNA follows: TGCAGTGCTAGCAGGAAAGAGACCCAGTACTTC. Protein: CSASRKETQYF. The chain recombines TRBV20-1 with TRBJ2-5; D not resolved. The ends were cut back, 3 bases at V and 3 bases at J, with 5 bases in the middle. Germline values: CDR1 DFQATT, CDR2 SNEGSKA (reference sequence). CDR3 length: 11 amino acids.